This TCR beta chain is drawn from a study of cytotoxic CD8 clonotypes in ibrutinib-treated CLL. As for the study in general: Of the patients, some eleven were relapsed/refractory, over 14 treatment-naive and under 18 IGHV unmutated.

Frozen-stored PBMCs produced 1.5 to 2.5 micrograms of genomic DNA for TCR beta libraries. The CDR3 is made up of 14 amino acids. The V gene lost 3 bases and the J gene lost 6 bases, with 14 bases spanning the gap. Some clones are missing from TCRdb's copy, which holds only in-frame ones; the method was immunoSEQ multiplex PCR. The sample lists more than 85,000 clones, about 78% occurring once. The sequence derives from a human donor with chronic lymphocytic leukemia. The sample here was PBMCs, taken after 12 months of ibrutinib treatment. The chain recombines TRBV23-1 with TRBJ1-1; D is ambiguous. TRBV23-1 is recorded as an ORF, its role being uncertain. The CDR3 sequence: CASSHLFDFAEAFF. In nucleotides, the CDR3 is TGCGCCAGCAGTCACCTGTTTGATTTCGCTGAAGCTTTCTTT.